The text below deals with one T cell receptor (beta chain). Its specificity is not known. The source of the sample is a study of shared clonotypes between healthy human individuals. In the study overall: Each donor's CD8 memory used one plate, CD8 naive two, each CD4 subset three.

TCRdb's copy holds only in-frame clones and misses some; the assay was immunoSEQ multiplex PCR. There are approximately 740,000 clones in the sample; roughly 70% occur only once, and 1.5% to 2% lies in the top ten. Trimming left V 2 bases short and J 7 bases short, with 9 bases between. The CDR3 is made up of 13 amino acids. Germline CDR1 is SNHLY and CDR2 is FYNNEI. Study-wide points: Depth was large, yet rarefaction showed that sorted-subset sequencing was incomplete. It was the few donors that limited the genetic and exposure-history diversity represented.

The chain couples TRBV2 to TRBJ1-5, with D perhaps matching TRBD1 (6 bases). This TCR came from a woman aged 25 to 39 in good health. Material: memory CD4+ T cells sorted from blood. The subset is: CD45RA-negative fraction. For the CDR3, the DNA is TGTGCCAGCAGTGAAAGGGGGGTCCAGCCCCAGCATTTT. Protein: CASSERGVQPQHF.